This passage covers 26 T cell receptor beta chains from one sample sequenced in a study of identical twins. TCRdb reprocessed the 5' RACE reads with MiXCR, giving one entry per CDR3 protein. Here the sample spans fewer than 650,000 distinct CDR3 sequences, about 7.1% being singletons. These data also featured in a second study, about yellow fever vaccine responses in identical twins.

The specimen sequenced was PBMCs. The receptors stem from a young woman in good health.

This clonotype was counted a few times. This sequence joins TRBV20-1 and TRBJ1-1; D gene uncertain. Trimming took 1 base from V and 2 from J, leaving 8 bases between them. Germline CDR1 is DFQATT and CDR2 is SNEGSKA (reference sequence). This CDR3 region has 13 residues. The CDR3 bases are TGCAGTGCTAGAGGGGTCATTAACACTGAAGCTTTCTTT. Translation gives CSARGVINTEAFF.

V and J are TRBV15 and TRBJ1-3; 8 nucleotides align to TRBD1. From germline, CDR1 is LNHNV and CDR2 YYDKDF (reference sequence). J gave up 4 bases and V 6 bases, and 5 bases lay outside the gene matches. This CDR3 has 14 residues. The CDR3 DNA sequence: TGTGCCACCAGACCAGGGGGCTCCGGAAACACCATATATTTT. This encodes CATRPGGSGNTIYF. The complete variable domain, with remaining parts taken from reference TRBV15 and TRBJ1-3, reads DAMVIQNPRYQVTQFGKPVTLSCSQTLNHNVMYWYQQKSSQAPKLLFHYYDKDFNNEADTPDNFQSRRPNTSFCFLDIRSPGLGDTAMYLCATRPGGSGNTIYFGEGSWLTVV.

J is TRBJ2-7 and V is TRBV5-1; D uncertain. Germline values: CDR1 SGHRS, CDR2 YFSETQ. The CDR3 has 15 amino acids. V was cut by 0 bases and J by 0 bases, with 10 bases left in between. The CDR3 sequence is CASSLGGVSSYEQYV. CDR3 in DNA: TGCGCCAGCAGCTTGGGAGGTGTTAGCTCCTACGAGCAGTACGTC.

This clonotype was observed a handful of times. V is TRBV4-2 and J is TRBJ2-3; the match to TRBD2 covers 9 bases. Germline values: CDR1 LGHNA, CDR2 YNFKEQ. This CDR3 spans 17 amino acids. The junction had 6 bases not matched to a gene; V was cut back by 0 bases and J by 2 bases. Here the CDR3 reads CASSQEILAGYTDTQYF. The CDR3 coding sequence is TGTGCCAGCAGCCAAGAGATACTAGCGGGCTACACAGATACGCAGTATTTT.

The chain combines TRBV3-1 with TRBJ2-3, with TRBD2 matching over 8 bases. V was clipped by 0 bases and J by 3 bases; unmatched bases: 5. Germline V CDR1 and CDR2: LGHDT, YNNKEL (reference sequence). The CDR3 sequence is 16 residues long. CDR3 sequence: CASSQEVSGVTDTQYF. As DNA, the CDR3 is TGTGCCAGCAGCCAAGAGGTTAGCGGGGTTACAGATACGCAGTATTTT.

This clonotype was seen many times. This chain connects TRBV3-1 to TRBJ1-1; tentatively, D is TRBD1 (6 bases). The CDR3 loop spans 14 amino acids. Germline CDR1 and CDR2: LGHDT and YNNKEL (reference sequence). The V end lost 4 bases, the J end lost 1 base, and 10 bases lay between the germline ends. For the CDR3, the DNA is TGTGCCAGCAGCCCAAGGGACAAGAACACTGAAGCTTTCTTT. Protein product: CASSPRDKNTEAFF.

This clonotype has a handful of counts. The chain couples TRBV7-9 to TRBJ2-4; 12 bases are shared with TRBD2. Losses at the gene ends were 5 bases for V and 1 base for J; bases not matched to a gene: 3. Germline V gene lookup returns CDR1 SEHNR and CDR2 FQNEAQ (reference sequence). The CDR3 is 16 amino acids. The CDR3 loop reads CASSRTSGIAKNIQYF. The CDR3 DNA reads TGTGCCAGCAGCCGGACTAGCGGGATCGCCAAAAACATTCAGTACTTC.

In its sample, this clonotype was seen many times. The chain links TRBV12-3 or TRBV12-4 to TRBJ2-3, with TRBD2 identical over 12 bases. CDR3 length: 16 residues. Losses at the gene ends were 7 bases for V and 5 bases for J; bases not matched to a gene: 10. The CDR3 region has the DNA TGTGCCAGCAAACCACGACTAGCGGGAGCACGAGATACGCAGTATTTT. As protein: CASKPRLAGARDTQYF.

The CDR3, as DNA: TGCAGTGCTAGATTACGGGAGAACACAGATACGCAGTATTTT. This sequence encodes CSARLRENTDTQYF. The chain joins TRBV20-1 to TRBJ2-3; TRBD2 is a possible D gene (6 bases). Trimming took 2 bases from V and 2 from J, leaving 11 bases between them. The CDR3 is 14 amino acids. Germline V CDR1 and CDR2: DFQATT, SNEGSKA (reference sequence).

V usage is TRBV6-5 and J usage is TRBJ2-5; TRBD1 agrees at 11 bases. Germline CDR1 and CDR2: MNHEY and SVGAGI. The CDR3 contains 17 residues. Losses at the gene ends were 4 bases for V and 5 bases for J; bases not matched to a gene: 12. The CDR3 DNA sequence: TGTGCCAGCAGTTCCGATCCCGGGACAGGGGGGTTTGAGACCCAGTACTTC. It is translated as CASSSDPGTGGFETQYF.

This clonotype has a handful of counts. CDR3 amino acids: CASSFKRVTSYEQYF. The CDR3, as DNA: TGTGCCAGCAGCTTTAAGCGGGTCACCTCCTACGAGCAGTACTTC. The rearrangement links TRBV13 to TRBJ2-7; maybe TRBD2 (6 bases). The CDR3 is 15 residues long. Trimming left V 3 bases short and J 0 bases short, with 12 bases between. Germline V lookup: CDR1 PRHDT, CDR2 FYEKMQ (reference sequence). The whole variable domain, remainder taken from reference TRBV13 and TRBJ2-7, is AAGVIQSPRHLIKEKRETATLKCYPIPRHDTVYWYQQGPGQDPQFLISFYEKMQSDKGSIPDRFSAQQFSDYHSELNMSSLELGDSALYFCASSFKRVTSYEQYFGPGTRLTVT.

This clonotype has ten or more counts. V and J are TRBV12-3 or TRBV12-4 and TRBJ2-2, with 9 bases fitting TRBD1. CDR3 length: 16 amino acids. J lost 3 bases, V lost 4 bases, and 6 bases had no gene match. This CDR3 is CASSYRTGAYTGELFF. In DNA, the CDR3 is TGTGCCAGCAGTTATCGGACAGGGGCGTACACCGGGGAGCTGTTTTTT.

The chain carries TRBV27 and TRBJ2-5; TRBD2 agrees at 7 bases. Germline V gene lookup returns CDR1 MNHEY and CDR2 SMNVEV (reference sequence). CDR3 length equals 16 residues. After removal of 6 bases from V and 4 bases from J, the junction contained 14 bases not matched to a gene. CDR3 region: CASSNRDYQSGETQYF. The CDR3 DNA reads TGTGCCAGCAGCAACCGGGACTATCAGTCCGGAGAGACCCAGTACTTC.

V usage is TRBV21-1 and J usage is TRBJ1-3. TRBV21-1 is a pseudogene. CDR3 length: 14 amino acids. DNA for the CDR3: TGTGCCAGCAAAGAGGGCCTCTCTGGAAACACCATATATTTT. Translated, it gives CASKEGLSGNTIYF.

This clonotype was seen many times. CDR3 amino acids: CASAWRATGELFF. The CDR3 coding sequence is TGTGCCAGCGCCTGGCGGGCCACCGGGGAGCTGTTTTTT. The chain joins TRBV6-1 to TRBJ2-2; D is possibly TRBD2 (5 bases). V was clipped by 8 bases and J by 4 bases, with 11 bases between them. Germline-derived CDR1 and CDR2 are MNHNS and SASEGT. The CDR3 is made up of 13 amino acids.

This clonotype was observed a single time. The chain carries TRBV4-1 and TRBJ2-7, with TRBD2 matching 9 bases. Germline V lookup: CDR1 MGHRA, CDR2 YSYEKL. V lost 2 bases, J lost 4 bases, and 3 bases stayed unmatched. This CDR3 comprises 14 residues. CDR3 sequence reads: CASSQLAGLYEQYF. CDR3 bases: TGCGCCAGCAGCCAACTAGCGGGGCTTTACGAGCAGTACTTC.

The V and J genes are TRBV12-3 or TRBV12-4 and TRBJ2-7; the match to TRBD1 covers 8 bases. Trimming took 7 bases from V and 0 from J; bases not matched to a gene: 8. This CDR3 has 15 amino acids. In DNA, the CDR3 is TGTGCCAGCAAGACGGGGACAGGACCCTCCTACGAGCAGTACTTC. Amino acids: CASKTGTGPSYEQYF.

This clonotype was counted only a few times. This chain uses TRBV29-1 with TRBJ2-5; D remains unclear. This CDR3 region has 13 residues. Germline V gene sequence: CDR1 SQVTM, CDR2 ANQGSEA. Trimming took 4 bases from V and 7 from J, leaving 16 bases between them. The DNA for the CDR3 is TGCAGCGTTGGGCCTCTCCAAGGTGGGACCCAGTACTTC. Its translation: CSVGPLQGGTQYF.

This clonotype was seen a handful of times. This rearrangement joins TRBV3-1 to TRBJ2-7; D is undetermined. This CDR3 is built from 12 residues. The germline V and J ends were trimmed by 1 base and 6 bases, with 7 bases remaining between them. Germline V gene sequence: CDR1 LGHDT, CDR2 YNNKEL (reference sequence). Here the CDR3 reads CASSQVASEQYF. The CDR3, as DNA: TGTGCCAGCAGCCAAGTGGCATCCGAGCAGTACTTC.

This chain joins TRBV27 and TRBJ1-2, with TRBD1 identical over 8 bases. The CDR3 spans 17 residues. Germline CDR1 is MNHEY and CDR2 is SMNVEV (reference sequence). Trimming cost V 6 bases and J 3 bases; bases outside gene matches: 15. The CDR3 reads CASRTPTRQGNDYGYTF. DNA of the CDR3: TGTGCCAGCAGGACTCCGACTAGACAGGGGAATGACTATGGCTACACCTTC.

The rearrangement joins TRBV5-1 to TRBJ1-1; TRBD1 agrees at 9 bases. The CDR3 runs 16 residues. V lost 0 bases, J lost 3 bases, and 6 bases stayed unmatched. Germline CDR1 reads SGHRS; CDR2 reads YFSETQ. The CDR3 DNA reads TGCGCCAGCAGCTTGGCTACAGGGGGCGTTGACACTGAAGCTTTCTTT. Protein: CASSLATGGVDTEAFF.

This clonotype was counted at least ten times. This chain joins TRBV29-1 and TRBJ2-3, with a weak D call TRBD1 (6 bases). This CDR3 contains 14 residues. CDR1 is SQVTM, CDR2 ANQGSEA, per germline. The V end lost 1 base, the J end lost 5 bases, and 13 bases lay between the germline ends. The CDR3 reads CSVEVWTDLDTQYF. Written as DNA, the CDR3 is TGCAGCGTTGAAGTCTGGACAGATCTAGATACGCAGTATTTT.

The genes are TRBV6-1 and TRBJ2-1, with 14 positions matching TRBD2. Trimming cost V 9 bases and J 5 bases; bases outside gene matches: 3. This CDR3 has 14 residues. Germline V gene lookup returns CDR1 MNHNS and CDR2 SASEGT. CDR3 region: CASRLAGGNNEQFF. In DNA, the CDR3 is TGTGCCAGTAGACTAGCGGGAGGGAACAATGAGCAGTTCTTC.

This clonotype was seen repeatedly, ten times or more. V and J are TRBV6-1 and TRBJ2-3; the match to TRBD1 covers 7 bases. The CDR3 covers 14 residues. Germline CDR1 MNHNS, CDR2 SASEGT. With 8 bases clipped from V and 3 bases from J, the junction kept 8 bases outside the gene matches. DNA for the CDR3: TGTGCCAGCCAAACAGGGGTTTCGACAGATACGCAGTATTTT. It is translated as CASQTGVSTDTQYF.

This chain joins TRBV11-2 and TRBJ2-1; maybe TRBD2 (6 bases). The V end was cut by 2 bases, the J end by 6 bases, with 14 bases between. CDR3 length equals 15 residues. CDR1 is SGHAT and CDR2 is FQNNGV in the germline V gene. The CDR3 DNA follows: TGTGCCAGCAGCTTATGGGACGGGAGTAGCAATGAGCAGTTCTTC. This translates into CASSLWDGSSNEQFF.

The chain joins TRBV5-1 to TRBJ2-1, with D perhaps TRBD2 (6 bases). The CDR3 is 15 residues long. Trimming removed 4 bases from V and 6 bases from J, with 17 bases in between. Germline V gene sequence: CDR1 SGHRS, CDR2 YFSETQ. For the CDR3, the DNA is TGCGCCAGCAGCCCAGGGAGGACTACCTTCAATGAGCAGTTCTTC. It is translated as CASSPGRTTFNEQFF.